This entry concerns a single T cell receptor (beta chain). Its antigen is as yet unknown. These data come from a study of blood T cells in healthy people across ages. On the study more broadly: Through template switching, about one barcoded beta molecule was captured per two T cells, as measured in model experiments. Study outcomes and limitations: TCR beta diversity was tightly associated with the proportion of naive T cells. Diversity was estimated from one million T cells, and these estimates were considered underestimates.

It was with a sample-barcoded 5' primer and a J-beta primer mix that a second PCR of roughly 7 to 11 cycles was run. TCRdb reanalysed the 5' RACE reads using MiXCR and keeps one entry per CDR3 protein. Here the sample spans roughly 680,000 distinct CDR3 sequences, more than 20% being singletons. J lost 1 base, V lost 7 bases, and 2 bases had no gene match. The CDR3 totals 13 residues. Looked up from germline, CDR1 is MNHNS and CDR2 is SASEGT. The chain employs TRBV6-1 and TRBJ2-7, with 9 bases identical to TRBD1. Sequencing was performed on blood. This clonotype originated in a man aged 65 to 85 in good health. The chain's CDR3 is CASNGQGSYEQYF. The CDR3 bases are TGTGCCAGCAACGGACAGGGGTCCTACGAGCAGTACTTC.